This T cell receptor beta chain was obtained from a study of T cells in Graves' hyperthyroidism and ophthalmopathy. Germline CDR1 reads SGHRS; CDR2 reads YFSETQ. The CDR3 totals 17 residues. The TCR beta CDR3 regions underwent amplification using RNA transcripts as the source. The TCR CDR3 was amplified in a first-round RT-PCR using the HTBI primer set. TCRdb analysed the multiplex PCR reads with MiXCR anew, one entry per CDR3 protein. The repertoire includes about 400,000 distinct CDR3 sequences, 13% to 15% of them detected once, and roughly 20% sits in the top ten. A note on this clonotype: This could be a read error, since a much larger clone is one nucleotide away.

Duration under 3 months, a NOSPECS grade of at least 4, and a Clinical Activity Score of at least 3 characterized the ophthalmopathy patients. The chain carries TRBV5-1 and TRBJ2-1; 8 bases are shared with TRBD1. The receptor was isolated from a woman in her fifties or sixties with Graves' ophthalmopathy. The sample consisted of blood. CDR3 DNA: TGCGCCGGCAGCTTGGCCTTTCTTCAGGGGGCAGTGAATGAGCAGTTCTTC. Translation gives CAGSLAFLQGAVNEQFF.